This TCR beta chain was sequenced for a study of T cell responses to AZD1222 COVID-19 vaccine (dated by TCRdb to the early 2020s). Context from the whole study: A total of roughly 240 trial participants underwent TCR sequencing, of whom 200 to 220 received two doses of AZD1222 and some 25 received two doses of the MenACWY control vaccine. Enrollment into the trials was organized by age into subgroups of 18-55, 56-69 and 70-plus years, and those subgroups contained approximately 150, 30 and 60 TCR-sequenced participants, respectively. Study-wide findings and limitations: The 56-69-year group was small, and its depth increase did not reach significance, likely because of low power. Conclusions about previously exposed vaccinees are limited because only six or seven AZD1222 recipients were SARS-CoV-2 seropositive at baseline. Because no day 14 peak-response samples were available, repertoires were characterized only after the peak T cell response. The whole spike protein was spanned by vaccine-associated CD4 TCRs, and dominant responses were seen in regions 160-218 and 743-854. Reportedly, close to half of the unique spike-specific TCRs recognized epitopes lying outside the regions that are mutated in the B.1.351 and B.1.1.7 variants. Most participants were white British and females outnumbered males, and the authors suggested that clonal diversity may have been underestimated. After two AZD1222 doses, both the breadth and the depth of spike-specific TCRs were significantly higher than at day 0 and than in MenACWY recipients.

From cysteine to phenylalanine, the CDR3 is 15 amino acids long. The sequence is cut down to CDR3 DNA, 45 bases in frame from base 1. Trimming takes 1 base from V and 7 bases from J, and the germline ends sit 15 bases apart. The CDR1 and CDR2 encoded by the germline V gene are LGHNA and YSLEER. With regard to this clone: The clone's antigen remains unknown. No quality values exist for individual bases; no much larger clone is one base distant.

The sample's time point label is to be understood as: baseline before first vaccination. The treatment or condition label here, explained by the study, means: meningococcal conjugate vaccine given as trial control. Vaccinee samples were obtained from the UK trials COV001 and COV002, which included a single-blind randomized controlled phase 2/3 trial of AZD1222 (ChAdOx1 nCoV-19) in healthy adults. For TCRbeta chain sequencing, PBMC samples from trial participants were taken at day 0 and at day 28 after the second dose. The CDR3 regions of human TCRbeta chains were subjected to immunosequencing. On the study's bioinformatics: Repertoire TCRs were checked for matches against a reference library of SARS-CoV-2-specific TCRs that had been generated using the MIRA antigen-specificity platform. Breadth meant the fraction of unique TCRs that were SARS-CoV-2-associated, whereas depth meant the fraction of total T cells that were SARS-CoV-2-associated. Using the MIRA data, every spike-specific TCR was mapped to the spike region that the TCR reacted to and assigned to either a CD4 or a CD8 class. Log10-transformed breadth and depth values were compared by one-way ANOVA with Sidak's multiple comparisons tests. TCRdb took over this immuneACCESS table, retaining in-frame rearrangements with V and J assigned. Such tables are incomplete; in checked studies, under half of the missing clones stem from an unresolved V gene, and the remainder is unexplained. V, J and clone size derive from that table, while D and trimming were established from the DNA sequence. Here the sample has 210,000 or so clones; around 93% occur a single time. The top ten hold roughly 1% of the sample.

This receptor was identified in an adult in good health. This sequence uses TRBV4-3 and TRBJ2-3; too little of a D gene remains to name it. Sequences were derived from peripheral blood, sampled on day 0 of MenACWY control vaccination. The CDR3 loop reads CASSQGPGTTYTQYF. In nucleotides, the sequence is TGCGCCAGCAGCCAAGGTCCGGGTACAACTTATACGCAGTATTTT.